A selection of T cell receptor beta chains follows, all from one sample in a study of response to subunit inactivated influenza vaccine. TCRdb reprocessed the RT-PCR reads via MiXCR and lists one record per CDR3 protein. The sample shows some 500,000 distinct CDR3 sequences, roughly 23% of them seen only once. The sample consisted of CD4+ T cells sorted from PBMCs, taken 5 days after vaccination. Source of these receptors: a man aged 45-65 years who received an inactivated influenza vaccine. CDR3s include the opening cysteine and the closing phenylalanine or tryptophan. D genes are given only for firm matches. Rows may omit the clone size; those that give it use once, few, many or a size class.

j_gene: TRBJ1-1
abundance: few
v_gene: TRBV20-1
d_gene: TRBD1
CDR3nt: TGCAGTGCTGGACAGGGTTACACTGAAGCTTTCTTT
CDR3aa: CSAGQGYTEAFF

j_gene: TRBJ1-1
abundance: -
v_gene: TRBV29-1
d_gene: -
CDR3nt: TGCAGCGTTGATAGACGTAACACTGAAGCTTTCTTT
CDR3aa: CSVDRRNTEAFF

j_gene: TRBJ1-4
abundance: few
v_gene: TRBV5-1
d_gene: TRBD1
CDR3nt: TGCGCCAGCACACAGGGGGCTAGCGAAAAACTGTTTTTT
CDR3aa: CASTQGASEKLFF

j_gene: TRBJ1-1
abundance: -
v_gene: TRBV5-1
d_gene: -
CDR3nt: TGCGCCAGCAGCTCTTACATGAACACTGAAGCTTTCTTT
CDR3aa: CASSSYMNTEAFF

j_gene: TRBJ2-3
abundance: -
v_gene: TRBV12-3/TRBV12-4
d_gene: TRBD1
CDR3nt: TGTGCCAGCAGATTGGGGACAGGCACAGATACGCAGTATTTT
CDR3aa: CASRLGTGTDTQYF

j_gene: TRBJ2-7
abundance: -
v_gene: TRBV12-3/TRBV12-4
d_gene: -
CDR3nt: TGTGCCAGCAATCGGGCAGGTTTTTACGAGCAGTACTTC
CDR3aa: CASNRAGFYEQYF

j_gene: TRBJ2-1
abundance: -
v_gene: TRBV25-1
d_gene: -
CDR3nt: TGTGCCAGCAGTGATTGGTACAGGGTTAATGAGCAGTTCTTC
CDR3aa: CASSDWYRVNEQFF

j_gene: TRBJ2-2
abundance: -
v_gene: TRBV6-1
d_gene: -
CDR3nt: TGTGCCAGCAAGGCGGGACAGTCGAACACCGGGGAGCTGTTTTTT
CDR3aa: CASKAGQSNTGELFF

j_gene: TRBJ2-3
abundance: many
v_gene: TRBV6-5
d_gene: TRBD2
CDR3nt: TGTGCCAGCAGTTACGCCCGACTAGCAGCTAGCACAGATACGCAGTATTTT
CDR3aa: CASSYARLAASTDTQYF

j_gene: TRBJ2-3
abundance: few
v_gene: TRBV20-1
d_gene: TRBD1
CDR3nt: TGCAGTGCGGATTCCGGGACAGGGACAGATACGCAGTATTTT
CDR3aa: CSADSGTGTDTQYF

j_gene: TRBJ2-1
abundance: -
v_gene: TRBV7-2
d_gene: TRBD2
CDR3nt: TGTGCCAGCAGCCCCGAGGCTAGCGGGAGGAGGGGTGAGCAGTTCTTC
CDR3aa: CASSPEASGRRGEQFF

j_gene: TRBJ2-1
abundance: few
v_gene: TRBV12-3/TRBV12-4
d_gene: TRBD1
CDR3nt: TGTGCCAGCAGTTTAGGGCAGGGGGCCGGTGAGCAGTTCTTC
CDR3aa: CASSLGQGAGEQFF

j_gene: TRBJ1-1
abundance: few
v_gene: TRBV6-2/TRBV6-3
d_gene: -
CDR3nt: TGTGCCAGCAGTTTTTCCACTGAAGCTTTCTTT
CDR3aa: CASSFSTEAFF

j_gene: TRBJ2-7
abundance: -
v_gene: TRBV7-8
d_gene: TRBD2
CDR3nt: TGTGCCAGCAGCTTACCCCCTAGCGGGAGCTCCTACGAGCAGTACTTC
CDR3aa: CASSLPPSGSSYEQYF

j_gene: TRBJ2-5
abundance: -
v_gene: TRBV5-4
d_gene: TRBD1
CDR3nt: TGTGCCAGCAGCTCTGGGACAGATCAAGAGACCCAGTACTTC
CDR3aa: CASSSGTDQETQYF

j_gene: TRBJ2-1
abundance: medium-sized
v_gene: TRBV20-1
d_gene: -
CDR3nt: TGCAGTGCTAGCTCCGGCTCCTTCGACAATGAGCAGTTCTTC
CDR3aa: CSASSGSFDNEQFF

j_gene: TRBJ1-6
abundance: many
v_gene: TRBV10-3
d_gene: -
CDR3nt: TGTGCCACTTTACAGGGAACGGGAAATTCACCCCTCCACTTT
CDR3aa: CATLQGTGNSPLHF

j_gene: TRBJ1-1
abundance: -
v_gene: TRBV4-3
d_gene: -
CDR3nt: TGCGCCAGCAGCCAAGATTCCCAGGCAACAACTGAAGCTTTCTTT
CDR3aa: CASSQDSQATTEAFF

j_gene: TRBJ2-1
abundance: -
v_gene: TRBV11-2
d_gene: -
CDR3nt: TGTGCCAGCAGCTTAGGGGTATTCTCCTACAATGAGCAGTTCTTC
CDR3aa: CASSLGVFSYNEQFF

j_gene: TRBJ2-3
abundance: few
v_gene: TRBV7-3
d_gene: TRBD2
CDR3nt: TGTGCCAGCAGCCGCATAGCGGGAGGTGTAGATACGCAGTATTTT
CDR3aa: CASSRIAGGVDTQYF

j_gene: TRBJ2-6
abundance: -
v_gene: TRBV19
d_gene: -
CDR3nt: TGTGCCAGTACGGCCCTTGGGGCCAACGTCCTGACTTTC
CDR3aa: CASTALGANVLTF

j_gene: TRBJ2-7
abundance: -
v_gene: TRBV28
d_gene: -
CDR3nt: TGTGCCAGCAGTTTCCTACATCGACACCTGCAGTACTTC
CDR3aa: CASSFLHRHLQYF

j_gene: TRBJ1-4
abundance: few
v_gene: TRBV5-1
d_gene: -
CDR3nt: TGCGCCAGCAGCTCCTCGACGGATAATGAAAAACTGTTTTTT
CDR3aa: CASSSSTDNEKLFF

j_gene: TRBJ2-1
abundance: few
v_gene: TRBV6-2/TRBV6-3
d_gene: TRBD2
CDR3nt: TGTGCCAGCAGTACCGGGACTAGCGGGTTTGGTGAGCAGTTCTTC
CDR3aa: CASSTGTSGFGEQFF

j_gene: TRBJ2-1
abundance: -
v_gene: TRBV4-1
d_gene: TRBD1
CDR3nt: TGTGCCAGCTCACGCGGGACAGGGAGCTACAATGAGCAGTTCTTC
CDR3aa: CASSRGTGSYNEQFF

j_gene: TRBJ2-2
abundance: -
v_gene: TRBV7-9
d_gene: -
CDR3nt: TGTGCCAGCAGCTTAGAGGCGGGCACCGGGGAGCTGTTTTTT
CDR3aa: CASSLEAGTGELFF

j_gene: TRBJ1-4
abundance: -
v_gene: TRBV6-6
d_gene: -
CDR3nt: TGTGCCAGCAGTTACGACAGGCCGGTGGAACTGTTTTTT
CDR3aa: CASSYDRPVELFF

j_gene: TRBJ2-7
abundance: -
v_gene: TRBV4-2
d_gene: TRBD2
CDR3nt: TGTGCCAGCAGCCAAGTCCTCCGGGACTACAAGAAGGGGCTGTTCTTC
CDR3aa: CASSQVLRDYKKGLFF

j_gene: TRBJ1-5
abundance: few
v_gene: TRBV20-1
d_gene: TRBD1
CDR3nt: TGCAGTGCCACCCCCGGGACAGGGAATCAGCCCCAGCATTTT
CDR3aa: CSATPGTGNQPQHF

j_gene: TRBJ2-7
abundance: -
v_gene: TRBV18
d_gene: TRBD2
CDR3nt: TGTGCCAGCTCACCACCGAGTAGCGGGGGCCACGAGCAGTACTTC
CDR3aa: CASSPPSSGGHEQYF

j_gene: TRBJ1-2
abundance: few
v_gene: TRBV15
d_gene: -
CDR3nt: TGTGCCACCAGCAGAGACAGACGTGGCTACACCTTC
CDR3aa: CATSRDRRGYTF

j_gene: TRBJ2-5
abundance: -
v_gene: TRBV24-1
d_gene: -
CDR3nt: TGTGCCACCAGTGACCGGACGGCTATCTCAGAGACCCAGTACTTC
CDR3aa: CATSDRTAISETQYF

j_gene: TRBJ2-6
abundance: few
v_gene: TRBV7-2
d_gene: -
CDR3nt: TGTGCCAGCAACTTAGCCCCTGGGGCCAACGTCCTGACTTTC
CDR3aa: CASNLAPGANVLTF

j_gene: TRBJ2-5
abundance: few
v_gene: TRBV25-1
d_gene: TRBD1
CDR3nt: TGTGCCAGCAGTGACCCTGGGACAGGGGTAGAGACCCAGTACTTC
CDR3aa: CASSDPGTGVETQYF

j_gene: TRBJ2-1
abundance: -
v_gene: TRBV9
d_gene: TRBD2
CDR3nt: TGTGCCAGCAGCGTAGCAAGCGGGAGTATTGATGAGCAGTTCTTC
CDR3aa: CASSVASGSIDEQFF

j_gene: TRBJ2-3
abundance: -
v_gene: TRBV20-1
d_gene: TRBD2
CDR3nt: TGCAGTGCTATTCGGACTAGCGGGAGGACAGATACGCAGTATTTT
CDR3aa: CSAIRTSGRTDTQYF

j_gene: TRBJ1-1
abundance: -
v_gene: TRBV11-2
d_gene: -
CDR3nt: TGTGCCAGCAGCTTAGGAACTCCTTCGGGGGACACTGAAGCTTTCTTT
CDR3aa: CASSLGTPSGDTEAFF

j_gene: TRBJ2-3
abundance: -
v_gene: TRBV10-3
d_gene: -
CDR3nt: TGTGCCATCAGTGGGACAGATTCTAGCACAGATACGCAGTATTTT
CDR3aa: CAISGTDSSTDTQYF

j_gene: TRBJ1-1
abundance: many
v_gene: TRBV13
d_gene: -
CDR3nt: TGTGCCAGCAGCTCCTCTAGGCCAGTCTCTGCGGGGTCAAACACTGAAGCTTTCTTT
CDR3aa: CASSSSRPVSAGSNTEAFF

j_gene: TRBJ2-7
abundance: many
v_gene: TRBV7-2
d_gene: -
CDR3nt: TGTGCCAGCAGCTTAGAGGCTAGCCTGAGCTCCTACGAGCAGTACTTC
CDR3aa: CASSLEASLSSYEQYF

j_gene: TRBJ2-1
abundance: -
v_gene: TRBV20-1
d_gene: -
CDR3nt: TGCAGTGCTAGGGACCTTACAAACCCCTACAATGAGCAGTTCTTC
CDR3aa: CSARDLTNPYNEQFF

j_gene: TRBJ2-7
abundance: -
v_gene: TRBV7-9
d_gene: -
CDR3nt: TGTGCCAGCAGGATGACCTCAGTCTCCTACGAGCAGTACTTC
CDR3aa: CASRMTSVSYEQYF

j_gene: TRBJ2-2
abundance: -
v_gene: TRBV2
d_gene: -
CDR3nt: TGTGCCAGCAGTGCCCTGCGCACCGGGGAGCTGTTTTTT
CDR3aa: CASSALRTGELFF

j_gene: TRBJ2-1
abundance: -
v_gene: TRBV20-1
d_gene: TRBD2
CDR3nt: TGCAGTGCTACCATAGCGGGAGAAATACACAATGAGCAGTTCTTC
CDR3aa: CSATIAGEIHNEQFF

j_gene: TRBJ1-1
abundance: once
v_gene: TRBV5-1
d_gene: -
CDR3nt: TGCGCCAGCAGCTTCCAACAGGGCCCTGAAGCTTTCTTT
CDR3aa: CASSFQQGPEAFF

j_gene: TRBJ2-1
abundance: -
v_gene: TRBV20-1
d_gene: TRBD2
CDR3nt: TGCAGCGGGGGGGAGCCCAACTTTGGCCGCCCCTTCTACAATGAGCAGTTCTTC
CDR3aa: CSGGEPNFGRPFYNEQFF

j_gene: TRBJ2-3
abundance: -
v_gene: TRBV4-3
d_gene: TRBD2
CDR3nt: TGCGCCAGCAGCCTCCAGCGGGGAGATACGCAGTATTTT
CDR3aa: CASSLQRGDTQYF

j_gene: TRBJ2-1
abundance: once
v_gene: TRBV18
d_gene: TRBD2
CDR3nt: TGTGCCAGCTCTGCCGGGGTAGCGGGGACCTACAATGAGCAGTTCTTC
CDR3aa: CASSAGVAGTYNEQFF

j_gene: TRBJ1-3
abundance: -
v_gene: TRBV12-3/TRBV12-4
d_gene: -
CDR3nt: TGTGCCAGCAGTTTGGGCGGCCCGTATTCTGGAAACACCATATATTTT
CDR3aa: CASSLGGPYSGNTIYF

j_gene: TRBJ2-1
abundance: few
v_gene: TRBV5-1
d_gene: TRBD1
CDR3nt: TGCGCCAGCAGCACCGGGACAGGGAACAATGAGCAGTTCTTC
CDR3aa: CASSTGTGNNEQFF